This T cell receptor beta chain was found in a study of T cells in Graves' hyperthyroidism and ophthalmopathy. V lost 2 bases and J lost 7; bases outside the gene matches: 7. The CDR3 has 15 amino acids. From germline, CDR1 is MNHNS and CDR2 SASEGT. Study-level points and caveats: The model made its ophthalmopathy prediction, and onset followed a median approximately 7 months later.

This clonotype was seen many times. Antigen unknown. RNA transcripts provided the source from which TCR beta CDR3 regions were amplified. When the TCR CDR3 underwent first-round RT-PCR, the HTBI primer set was used. TCRdb re-called the multiplex PCR reads with MiXCR, one entry per CDR3 protein. The table lists roughly 570,000 distinct CDR3 sequences, around 14% of them singletons. Among the patients, aged 18 to 65, hyperthyroidism was newly diagnosed and had lasted under 2 months. Diagnostic decisions used clinical symptoms, serum thyroxine and TRAb, thyroid ultrasound and orbital computed tomography. This sample holds PBMCs from roughly 10 ml fresh peripheral blood.

The sequenced material came from blood. The TCR was taken from a young woman with Graves' hyperthyroidism. V usage is TRBV6-1 and J usage is TRBJ2-2; 7 positions agree with TRBD1. The DNA of the CDR3 is TGTGCCAGCAGTGAATCCAGGGGGATTGTCGGGGAGCTGTTTTTT. Translating it yields CASSESRGIVGELFF.